Listed below are T cell receptor beta chains from one sample, sequenced in a study of siplizumab effects on memory and regulatory T cells. The data were produced by immunoSEQ multiplex PCR, yet TCRdb's version contains in-frame clones alone and is incomplete. The sample holds fewer than 100,000 clones, nearly 95% seen once. Input material: non-Treg CD4+ T cells sorted from blood. Receptors originate from a human donor in good health. Each CDR3 is given with its conserved first and last residue. The D gene is left open where the match is weak. The size of a clone is reported for some rows only, either as once, few or many, or as a class for expanded clones.

D: TRBD2
size: -
V: TRBV29-1
J: TRBJ2-5
DNA: TGCAGCGGGGGGGGAGAGACCCAGTACTTC
CDR3: CSGGGETQYF

D: TRBD1
size: -
V: TRBV5-1
J: TRBJ2-7
DNA: TGCGCCAGCAGCTTGGGAGGGACAGCCGTTGCCTACGAGCAGTACTTC
CDR3: CASSLGGTAVAYEQYF

D: TRBD1
size: -
V: TRBV5-6
J: TRBJ1-5
DNA: TGTGCCAGCAGCCGTGGACAGGGTGCGGATAGCAATCAGCCCCAGCATTTT
CDR3: CASSRGQGADSNQPQHF

D: -
size: -
V: TRBV4-1
J: TRBJ2-7
DNA: TGCGCCAGCAGCCGGCAGGAGGGGGGCAGATACGAGCAGTACTTC
CDR3: CASSRQEGGRYEQYF

D: TRBD1
size: -
V: TRBV6-5
J: TRBJ2-3
DNA: TGTGCCAGCGGCTGGACAGGGTTAGGGGATACGCAGTATTTT
CDR3: CASGWTGLGDTQYF

D: TRBD2
size: -
V: TRBV15
J: TRBJ2-7
DNA: TGTGCCACCAGCAGAGTTGGCGGGGGGGACCCCTACGAGCAGTACTTC
CDR3: CATSRVGGGDPYEQYF

D: -
size: once
V: TRBV4-1
J: TRBJ2-7
DNA: TGCGCCAGCAGCCAAGTTGTAGTAGGCGAGCAGTACTTC
CDR3: CASSQVVVGEQYF

D: TRBD2
size: -
V: TRBV2
J: TRBJ2-6
DNA: TGTGCCAGCAGTGAAGCAGTAGCGGGAGGGTTAACTGGGGCCAACGTCCTGACTTTC
CDR3: CASSEAVAGGLTGANVLTF

D: TRBD1
size: -
V: TRBV18
J: TRBJ1-1
DNA: TGTGCCAGCTCACAAGACAGGGGGATGAACACTGAAGCTTTCTTT
CDR3: CASSQDRGMNTEAFF

D: -
size: once
V: TRBV18
J: TRBJ2-2
DNA: TGTGCCAGCCCAAAAGGGAGAACGAACACCGGGGAGCTGTTTTTT
CDR3: CASPKGRTNTGELFF

D: -
size: -
V: TRBV21-1
J: TRBJ1-1
DNA: TGTGCCAGCAGCAAAGGAGGGGAAGGAGGTGTGGGGAACACTGAAGCTTTCTTT
CDR3: CASSKGGEGGVGNTEAFF

D: TRBD1
size: -
V: TRBV13
J: TRBJ2-1
DNA: TGTGCCAGCAGCCCCCAAGCCCGGGGACAGCGTTACAATGAGCAGTTCTTC
CDR3: CASSPQARGQRYNEQFF

D: TRBD2
size: once
V: TRBV5-6
J: TRBJ2-7
DNA: TGTGCCAGCAGCTTGTGGTCTAGCGGGGGCCGGGGCGAGCAGTACTTC
CDR3: CASSLWSSGGRGEQYF

D: -
size: -
V: TRBV11-2
J: TRBJ1-3
DNA: TGTGCCAGCAGCTTACACAGAGCTGGAAACACCATATATTTT
CDR3: CASSLHRAGNTIYF

D: -
size: -
V: TRBV10-2
J: TRBJ1-2
DNA: TGCGCCAGCAGTGAGTCAGGGCGGTATGGCTACACCTTC
CDR3: CASSESGRYGYTF

D: -
size: -
V: TRBV30
J: TRBJ1-3
DNA: TGTGCCTGGACCGGGACAATCGCTGGAAACACCATATATTTT
CDR3: CAWTGTIAGNTIYF

D: -
size: -
V: TRBV5-1
J: TRBJ2-1
DNA: TGCGCCAGCAGCTTGTTGGGGAATGAGCAGTTCTTC
CDR3: CASSLLGNEQFF

D: TRBD1
size: -
V: TRBV11-2
J: TRBJ2-2
DNA: TGTGCCATCAAACAGGGGGCCACCGGGGAGCTGTTTTTT
CDR3: CAIKQGATGELFF

D: -
size: -
V: TRBV7-9
J: TRBJ1-1
DNA: TGTGCCAGCAGCTTGCAGGGGTCGAGCACTGAAGCTTTCTTT
CDR3: CASSLQGSSTEAFF

D: -
size: -
V: TRBV10-3
J: TRBJ2-5
DNA: TGTGCCATCAGTGAGTCCTCGGAGACCCAGTACTTC
CDR3: CAISESSETQYF

D: -
size: -
V: TRBV14
J: TRBJ2-2
DNA: TGTGCCAGCAGCCAAGATCCGCACACCGGGGAGCTGTTTTTT
CDR3: CASSQDPHTGELFF

D: -
size: -
V: TRBV4-1
J: TRBJ1-1
DNA: TGCGCCAGCAGCCAAGAAACAGGGCGGGGCACTGAAGCTTTCTTT
CDR3: CASSQETGRGTEAFF

D: -
size: -
V: TRBV30
J: TRBJ2-3
DNA: TGTGCCTGGAGAACAGGGTCGGCTAGCACAGATACGCAGTATTTT
CDR3: CAWRTGSASTDTQYF

D: -
size: -
V: TRBV5-1
J: TRBJ1-1
DNA: TGCGCCAGCAGCTTGGGACAGCCGAACACTGAAGCTTTCTTT
CDR3: CASSLGQPNTEAFF